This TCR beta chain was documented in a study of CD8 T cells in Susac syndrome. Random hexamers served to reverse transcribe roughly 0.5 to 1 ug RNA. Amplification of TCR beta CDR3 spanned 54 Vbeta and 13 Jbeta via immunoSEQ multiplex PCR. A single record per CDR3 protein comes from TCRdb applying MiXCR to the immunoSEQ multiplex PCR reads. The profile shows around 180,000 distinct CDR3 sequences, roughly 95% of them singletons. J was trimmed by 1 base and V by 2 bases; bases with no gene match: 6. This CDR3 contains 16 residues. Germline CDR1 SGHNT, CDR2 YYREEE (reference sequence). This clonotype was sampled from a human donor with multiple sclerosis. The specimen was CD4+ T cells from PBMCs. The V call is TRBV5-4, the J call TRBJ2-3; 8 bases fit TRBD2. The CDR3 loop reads CASSFPGLGGTDTQYF. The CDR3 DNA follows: TGTGCCAGCAGCTTTCCGGGACTAGGAGGCACAGATACGCAGTATTTT.